This T cell receptor beta chain was profiled in a study of regulatory T cells in long-lasting Graves disease. Arm-PCR of CDR3 regions and iRepertoire HTBI primers were the basis on which TCR beta libraries were built. MiXCR, applied by TCRdb to the multiplex PCR reads, yields one record per CDR3 protein. The profile shows a few hundred thousand distinct CDR3 sequences, about 25% of them singletons. This sample's time point: persistent/refractory GD, antithyroid drugs over 5 years with positive TRAb. RNA extracted from PBMCs served as the sequencing template. Patients with Graves' disease were diagnosed by American Thyroid Association guidelines. The sequence derives from a female donor with Graves disease. The material was peripheral blood mononuclear cells (PBMCs), obtained when the disease was refractory, from a patient treated with antithyroid drugs.

The CDR3 bases are TGCAGTGCTAGTGCCTCGGGACAGGGTGGCACAGATACGCAGTATTTT. Translating gives CSASASGQGGTDTQYF. The chain has TRBV20-1 and TRBJ2-3; the match to TRBD1 covers 9 bases. CDR3 length: 16 residues. Germline V gene data show CDR1 as DFQATT and CDR2 as SNEGSKA (reference sequence). Unmatched junction bases numbered 8, after V lost 3 bases and J lost 1 base.